This record looks at one T cell receptor beta chain sequence and its context. No cognate antigen has been identified for it. No much larger clone is present one base from it, and per-base qualities are unavailable. Participants in the prospective study were enrolled through a virtual design, were aged about 18 to 90 years, and lived in fewer than 30 United States geographic areas. In the prospective study, participants were assigned to cohorts based on the clinical history participants reported in a screening survey and a study questionnaire. Exposed participants had been in contact, within 2 weeks of entering the study, with a person who had a PCR-confirmed or clinician-diagnosed case of COVID-19. Mobile phlebotomists in the prospective study collected whole blood, serum and a nasopharyngeal or oropharyngeal swab from every participant. Participants in the prospective study had the option to provide additional blood draws and questionnaires over an approximately 2-month period. Blood samples from the prospective study were shipped frozen or at room temperature prior to DNA extraction.

TCRbeta CDR3 regions were amplified from genomic DNA using the immunoSEQ Assay, a bias-controlled multiplex PCR. The source study handled its data this way. Within the assay, amplification of reference gene primers was used to estimate how many nucleated cells each sample contained. Sequence reads were collapsed and filtered to measure the absolute abundance of every unique TCRbeta CDR3 rearrangement. For each sample, productive Simpson clonality was calculated as the square root of Simpson's diversity index over productive rearrangements. In its TCRdb copy, this immuneACCESS table keeps in-frame sequences only and misses some clones. Where compared with another copy, unresolved V genes explain less than half of these, and the others have no known cause. The DNA was the basis for D and trimming; V, J and clone size are from that table. This sample gives roughly 250,000 clones in total; 83% of them show up just once. 3.6% of the sample is in the top ten clones.

These data belong to a study of blood T cell repertoires in COVID-19 (dated by TCRdb to the early 2020s). A note on the overall study: Samples covering the acute and convalescent phases of COVID-19 were provided by collaborators in the United States, Italy and Spain. The material from the prospective study consisted of cDNA or gDNA derived from T cells, B-cell-depleted T cells, or PBMCs. Deeply sampled blood TCRbeta repertoires from subjects exposed to, actively infected with, or recovered from COVID-19 were included in the dataset. A freely available public database, intended as a resource for researchers studying the immune response to SARS-CoV-2, is where the repertoires were released. Samples were obtained from the ongoing ImmuneRACE study (first 160 participants) and from approximately 1,200 subjects provided by 6 global collaborators. Nearly every sample came with metadata listing a de-identified subject ID, COVID-19 status, age in years and sex. Where HLA class I and class II types were available, the types were taken from metadata supplied by the sample provider, not from assay-based typing.

What the work shows at the level of the full study, not this receptor alone: How much clinical and demographic metadata was included differed by source and by participant, and the metadata was provided uncurated.

CDR1 and CDR2 (SGHNT, YYREEE) derive from the germline V gene (reference sequence). V was cut back by 3 bases and J by 12 bases, leaving a gap of 18 bases between them. CDR3 length: 13 amino acids, cysteine to phenylalanine. Only the CDR3 region is kept as DNA, spanning 39 bases read in frame from base 1. The sequencing input was PBMCs or T cells enriched from blood (not recorded which). The rearrangement joined TRBV5-4 to TRBJ1-1; TRBD1 is perhaps the D gene, given 6 matching bases. The TCR was taken from a woman between 40 and 50 years old who had been exposed to COVID-19. Here is the DNA: TGTGCCAGCAGCTCCACAGGGAATCGGTTGTCTTTCTTT. Its translation is CASSSTGNRLSFF.